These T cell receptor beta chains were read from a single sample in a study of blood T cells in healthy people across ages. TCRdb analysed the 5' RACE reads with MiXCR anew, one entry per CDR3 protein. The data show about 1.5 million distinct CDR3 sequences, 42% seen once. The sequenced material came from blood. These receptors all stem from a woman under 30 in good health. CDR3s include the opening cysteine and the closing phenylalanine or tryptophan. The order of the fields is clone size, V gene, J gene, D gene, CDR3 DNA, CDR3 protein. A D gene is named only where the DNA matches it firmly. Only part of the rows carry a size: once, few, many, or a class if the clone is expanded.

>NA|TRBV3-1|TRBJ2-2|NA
TGTGCCAGCAGCCGCTTAGGGGGGAGAGCGAACACCGGGGAGCTGTTTTTT
CASSRLGGRANTGELFF
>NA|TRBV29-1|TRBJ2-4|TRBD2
TGCAGCGCCTCACTAGCGGGGATGCCCGTAGCCAAAAACATTCAGTACTTC
CSASLAGMPVAKNIQYF
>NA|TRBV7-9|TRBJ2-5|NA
TGTGCCAGCAGCTTAATAGCCACCATCTTCCAAGAGACCCAGTACTTC
CASSLIATIFQETQYF
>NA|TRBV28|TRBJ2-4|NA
TGTGCCAGCAGTGCCCCCGATAAAAACATTCAGTACTTC
CASSAPDKNIQYF
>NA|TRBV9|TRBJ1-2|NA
TGTGCCAGCAGCCTCAGTCGGGCTGATGGTGGCTACACCTTC
CASSLSRADGGYTF
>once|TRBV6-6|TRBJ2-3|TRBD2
TGTGCCAGCAGCCGGCGGTTAGCGCGGGGGGGGGATACGCAGTATTTT
CASSRRLARGGDTQYF
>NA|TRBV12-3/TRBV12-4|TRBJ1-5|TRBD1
TGTGCCAGCAGTGCCCCGGGACAGGGGGCATTACAGCCCCAGCATTTT
CASSAPGQGALQPQHF
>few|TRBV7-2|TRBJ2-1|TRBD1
TGTGCCAGCAGCTCCCGACAGGGGATTGGCAATGAGCAGTTCTTC
CASSSRQGIGNEQFF
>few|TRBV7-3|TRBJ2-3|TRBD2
TGTGCCAGCAGCCTGACTAGCGTTAGGGATACGCAGTATTTT
CASSLTSVRDTQYF
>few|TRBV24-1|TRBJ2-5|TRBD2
TGTGCCACCAGTGATTGGGGGACTAGCGGGAGACAAGAGACCCAGTACTTC
CATSDWGTSGRQETQYF
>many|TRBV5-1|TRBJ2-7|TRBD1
TGTGCCAGCAGTCGGACAGGGACCTACGAGCAGTACTTC
CASSRTGTYEQYF
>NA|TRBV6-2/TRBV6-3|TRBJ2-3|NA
TGTGCCAGCGTGGCGGAGGGCAACAGAGATACGCAGTATTTT
CASVAEGNRDTQYF
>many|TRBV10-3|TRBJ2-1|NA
TGTGCCATCTCAGGTGTGTCTGACGGACAGACCTACAATGAGCAGTTCTTC
CAISGVSDGQTYNEQFF
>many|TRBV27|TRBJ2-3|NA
TGTGCCAGCAGTAGCGGCGTCGTGGGGACAGATACGCAGTATTTT
CASSSGVVGTDTQYF
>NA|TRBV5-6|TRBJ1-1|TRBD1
TGTGCCAGCAGCTTGGGGGAAAAGGGGGCGACTATTGAAGCTTTCTTT
CASSLGEKGATIEAFF
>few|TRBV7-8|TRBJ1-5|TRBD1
TGTGCCAGCAGCTTAGGTGGGACAGTCAATCAGCCCCAGCATTTT
CASSLGGTVNQPQHF
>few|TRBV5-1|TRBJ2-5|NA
TGCGCCAGCAGCGGTCAAGGGCCCCAGGAGACCCAGTACTTC
CASSGQGPQETQYF
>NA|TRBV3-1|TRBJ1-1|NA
TGTGCCAGCTCCTCACGGGGGTGGACTGAAGCTTTCTTT
CASSSRGWTEAFF
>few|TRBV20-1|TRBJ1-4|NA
TGCAGTGCTATCGGGTCCTCTAATGAAAAACTGTTTTTT
CSAIGSSNEKLFF
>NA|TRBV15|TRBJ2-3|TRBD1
TGTGCCACCAGCAGCCTCAGGGGGCTAAAAGATACGCAGTATTTT
CATSSLRGLKDTQYF
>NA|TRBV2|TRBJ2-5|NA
TGTGCCAGCAAGGACACGTACCAAGAGACCCAGTACTTC
CASKDTYQETQYF
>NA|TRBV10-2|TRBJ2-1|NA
TGCGCCAGCAGTGAATGGACCCGTTCGTCGATCTACAATGAGCAGTTCTTC
CASSEWTRSSIYNEQFF